This T cell receptor beta chain was recovered during a study of cytomegalovirus exposure and HLA in healthy donors. A note on this clone: The antigen remains unidentified.

The CDR3 has 13 amino acids. Trimming left V 1 base short and J 2 bases short, with 6 bases between. Germline CDR1 and CDR2: SGHNT and YYREEE (reference sequence). The PCR had 60 Vbeta and 13 Jbeta primers. The method was immunoSEQ multiplex PCR; TCRdb's version includes in-frame clones alone and lacks a portion of them. Among about 89,000 clones, 85% were seen once, and the ten largest hold around 7.4%. Study-level findings and limits: 150 to 200 TCR beta chains were listed as cytomegalovirus-associated. In a later analysis, V- and J-gene trimming of beta chains associated with a DCLRE1C missense variant, replicated independently. Both high specificity and high sensitivity reportedly marked the classifier's diagnosis of cytomegalovirus status.

The clonotype comes from a man between 35 and 55 years old in good health and CMV-seropositive. The rearrangement joins TRBV5-4 to TRBJ1-1, with D unresolved. Input material: PBMCs. The CDR3 bases are TGTGCCAGCAGCTTGCGGGGAAACACTGAAGCTTTCTTT. Its protein is CASSLRGNTEAFF.